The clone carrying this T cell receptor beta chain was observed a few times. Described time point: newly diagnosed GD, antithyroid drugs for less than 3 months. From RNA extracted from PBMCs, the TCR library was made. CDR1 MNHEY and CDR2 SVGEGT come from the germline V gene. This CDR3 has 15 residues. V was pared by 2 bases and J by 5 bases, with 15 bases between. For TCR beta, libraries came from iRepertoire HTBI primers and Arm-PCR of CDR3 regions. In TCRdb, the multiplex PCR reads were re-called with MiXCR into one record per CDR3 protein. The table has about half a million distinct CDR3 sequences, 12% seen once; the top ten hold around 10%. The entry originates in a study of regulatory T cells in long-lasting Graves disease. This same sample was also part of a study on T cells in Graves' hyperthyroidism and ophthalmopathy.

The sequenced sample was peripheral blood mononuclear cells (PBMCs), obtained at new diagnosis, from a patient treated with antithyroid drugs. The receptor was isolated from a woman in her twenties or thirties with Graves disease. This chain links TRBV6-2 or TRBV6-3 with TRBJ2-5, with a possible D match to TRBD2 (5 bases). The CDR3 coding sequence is TGTGCCAGCAGTTACGGCGTCGCGGGTGGGGAGACCCAGTACTTC. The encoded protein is CASSYGVAGGETQYF.